This TCR beta chain was profiled in a study of CD8+ T cells in alopecia areata. Study details: Oral tofacitinib, 5 to 10 mg twice daily, was given in an open-label trial.

The treatment: oral pan-JAK inhibitor, 5-10 mg twice daily. Separation by sorting yielded CD4+ and CD8+ T cells from PBMCs. Reverse transcription of extracted RNA yielded cDNA, which provided the sequencing template. The assay was immunoSEQ multiplex PCR, and TCRdb's table has in-frame clones only and misses some. Here the sample spans 150,000 to 200,000 clones, 50% to 65% being singletons. Study-level points and caveats: Scalp specimens additionally yield sequences from normal skin's resident alphabeta T cells. It was observed that many expanded lesional clones persisted in scalp and blood during tofacitinib.

Details on this clone: Its target is unknown.

The CDR3 is made up of 15 amino acids. V gave up 3 bases and J gave up 4 bases; unmatched junction bases: 6. Germline loops: CDR1 MDHEN, CDR2 SYDVKM. The source is a human donor with alopecia areata. Specimen: CD4+ T cells sorted from blood, collected at week 24, from a patient treated with tofacitinib. The rearrangement uses TRBV28 and TRBJ2-3; 8 bases are shared with TRBD2. CDR3 region: CASSLHGGAADTQYF. The CDR3 nucleotides are TGTGCCAGCAGTTTGCACGGGGGGGCAGCAGATACGCAGTATTTT. Variable domain in full (rest from reference TRBV28 and TRBJ2-3): DVKVTQSSRYLVKRTGEKVFLECVQDMDHENMFWYRQDPGLGLRLIYFSYDVKMKEKGDIPEGYSVSREKKERFSLILESASTNQTSMYLCASSLHGGAADTQYFGPGTRLTVL.